A selection of T cell receptor beta chains follows, all from one sample in a study of regulatory T cells in long-lasting Graves disease. TCRdb reprocessed the multiplex PCR reads via MiXCR and lists one record per CDR3 protein. The sample consists of about 560,000 distinct CDR3 sequences, about 15% of them appearing once. These data also formed part of another study, on T cells in Graves' hyperthyroidism and ophthalmopathy.

Sequenced here: peripheral blood mononuclear cells (PBMCs), sampled at new diagnosis, from a patient treated with antithyroid drugs. Receptor source: a man aged 18-30 years with Graves disease. CDR3s include the opening cysteine and the closing phenylalanine or tryptophan. The D gene is left open where the match is weak. Some rows have no size entry. The others give once, few or many, or a class for an expanded clone.

14	TRBD2	NA	TRBV7-3	TRBJ2-7	CASSTTSGSYEQYF	TGTGCCAGCAGCACAACCAGCGGGAGCTACGAGCAGTACTTC
13	NA	NA	TRBV13	TRBJ1-6	CASSLDIGRSLHF	TGTGCCAGCAGCTTAGACATCGGAAGGTCCCTCCACTTT
14	TRBD2	many	TRBV20-1	TRBJ2-3	CSANSGDGTDTQYF	TGCAGTGCTAATAGCGGGGACGGCACAGATACGCAGTATTTT
17	TRBD2	NA	TRBV24-1	TRBJ2-1	CATSDSGLAGAHNEQFF	TGTGCCACCAGTGATTCGGGACTAGCGGGGGCCCACAATGAGCAGTTCTTC
14	NA	many	TRBV20-1	TRBJ1-1	CSAREGAQDTEAFF	TGCAGTGCTAGAGAGGGGGCGCAGGACACTGAAGCTTTCTTT
15	TRBD2	many	TRBV7-2	TRBJ2-1	CASSSSGVTYNEQFF	TGTGCCAGCAGCTCCAGCGGGGTGACATACAATGAGCAGTTCTTC
14	NA	many	TRBV2	TRBJ2-5	CASSDRGTGETQYF	TGTGCCAGCAGTGACCGGGGGACGGGTGAGACCCAGTACTTC
15	TRBD1	few	TRBV2	TRBJ1-5	CASSRQGRDNQPQHF	TGTGCCAGCAGTCGACAGGGGCGAGACAATCAGCCCCAGCATTTT
14	NA	few	TRBV5-6	TRBJ2-5	CASSFLTGAETQYF	TGTGCCAGCAGCTTCCTCACGGGGGCAGAGACCCAGTACTTC
14	TRBD1	many	TRBV12-3/TRBV12-4	TRBJ2-4	CASRDRQAKNIQYF	TGTGCCAGCAGGGACAGGCAGGCCAAAAACATTCAGTACTTC
13	NA	NA	TRBV29-1	TRBJ2-7	CSVVSGRLDEQYF	TGCAGCGTTGTTTCAGGTCGACTGGACGAGCAGTACTTC
15	NA	NA	TRBV6-1	TRBJ1-2	CASSEVRDYGYGYTF	TGTGCCAGCAGTGAAGTTCGGGATTATGGCTATGGCTACACCTTC
19	NA	many	TRBV6-5	TRBJ2-7	CASSYGEAFEGNRPYEQYF	TGTGCCAGCAGTTACGGCGAGGCATTTGAGGGTAATAGGCCCTACGAGCAGTACTTC
13	NA	few	TRBV5-6	TRBJ2-3	CASLGESTDTQYF	TGTGCCAGCTTGGGGGAAAGCACAGATACGCAGTATTTT
14	TRBD2	NA	TRBV27	TRBJ2-7	CASRTLAGGGLQYF	TGTGCCAGCCGAACGCTAGCGGGAGGAGGTTTGCAGTACTTC
12	NA	many	TRBV7-8	TRBJ1-1	CASSPGLNEAFF	TGTGCCAGCAGCCCTGGACTCAATGAAGCTTTCTTT
19	NA	many	TRBV6-2/TRBV6-3	TRBJ2-7	CASSYSSEGWLHNAYEQYF	TGTGCCAGCAGTTACTCGAGCGAGGGTTGGCTACATAACGCCTACGAGCAGTACTTC
18	TRBD2	NA	TRBV7-9	TRBJ2-1	CASSSPGLAGGQYNEQFF	TGTGCCAGCAGCTCACCGGGACTAGCGGGAGGGCAGTACAATGAGCAGTTCTTC
15	TRBD1	NA	TRBV6-2/TRBV6-3	TRBJ2-1	CASILRGTGNNEQFF	TGTGCCAGCATCTTACGAGGGACAGGAAACAATGAGCAGTTCTTC
14	NA	many	TRBV14	TRBJ2-3	CASSQVGGTDTQYF	TGTGCCAGCAGCCAGGTTGGCGGCACAGATACGCAGTATTTT
17	TRBD2	NA	TRBV7-8	TRBJ2-7	CASSLKGLAGFSYEQYF	TGCGCCAGCAGCCTAAAGGGACTAGCGGGGTTCTCCTACGAGCAGTACTTC
15	NA	NA	TRBV3-1	TRBJ1-3	CASSYRQVAGNTIYF	TGTGCCAGCAGCTATCGACAGGTCGCTGGAAACACCATATATTTT
13	TRBD1	NA	TRBV29-1	TRBJ1-1	CSGSGTGNTEAFF	TGCAGCGGATCCGGGACAGGGAACACTGAAGCTTTCTTT
15	TRBD1	many	TRBV12-3/TRBV12-4	TRBJ2-5	CASSDRGRGQETQYF	TGTGCCAGCAGTGACAGGGGGCGCGGGCAAGAGACCCAGTACTTC
17	NA	few	TRBV5-1	TRBJ1-2	CASSLAIGTLDHHGYTF	TGCGCCAGCAGCTTGGCCATCGGGACCCTAGATCACCATGGCTACACCTTC
14	NA	many	TRBV12-3/TRBV12-4	TRBJ1-1	CASSFTVMNTEAFF	TGTGCCAGCAGTTTCACGGTTATGAACACTGAAGCTTTCTTT
12	NA	many	TRBV6-2/TRBV6-3	TRBJ1-1	CASSGTDTEAFF	TGTGCCAGCAGCGGGACGGACACTGAAGCTTTCTTT
16	NA	once	TRBV10-3	TRBJ2-5	CAISEGGPGSQETQYF	TGTGCCATCAGTGAGGGGGGCCCTGGAAGCCAAGAGACCCAGTACTTC
16	NA	NA	TRBV11-2	TRBJ2-2	CASSLRADANTGELFF	TGTGCCAGCAGCTTGAGGGCAGACGCGAACACCGGGGAGCTGTTTTTT
15	NA	NA	TRBV2	TRBJ2-1	CASSVGGTLSNEQFF	TGTGCCAGCAGTGTAGGAGGGACACTCTCCAATGAGCAGTTCTTC